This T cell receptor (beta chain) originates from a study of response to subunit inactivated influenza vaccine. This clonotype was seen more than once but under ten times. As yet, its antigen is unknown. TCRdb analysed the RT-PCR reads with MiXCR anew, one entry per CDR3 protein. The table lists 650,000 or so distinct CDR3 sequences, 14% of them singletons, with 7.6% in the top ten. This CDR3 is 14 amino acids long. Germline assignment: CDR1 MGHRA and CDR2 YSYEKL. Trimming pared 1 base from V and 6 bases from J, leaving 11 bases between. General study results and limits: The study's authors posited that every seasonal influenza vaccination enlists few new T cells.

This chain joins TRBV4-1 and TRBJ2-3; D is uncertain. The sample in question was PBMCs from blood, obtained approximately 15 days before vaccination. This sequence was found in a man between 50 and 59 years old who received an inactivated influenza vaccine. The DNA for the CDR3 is TGCGCCAGCAGCCAAGTCGCAGCCTCCGATACGCAGTATTTT. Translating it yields CASSQVAASDTQYF.